Listed below are T cell receptor beta chains from one sample, sequenced in a study of T-cell memory formation after mild COVID-19. A single record per CDR3 protein comes from TCRdb applying MiXCR to the 5' RACE reads. The top ten clones hold 20% to 25% of a sample with 350,000 or so distinct CDR3 sequences, under 15% of them seen once. Source material: PBMCs or a T cell subset sorted from them (not recorded which). The receptors derive from a man younger than 35 who had mild COVID-19 (a few samples of this study predate the infection). Cell type and time point are not known. Both conserved end residues are part of each CDR3. The D gene is left open where the match is weak. Size is stated for part of the rows, as once, few or many counts, or as a class when the clone is expanded.

clone size,V gene,CDR3 length,J gene,D gene,CDR3 protein,CDR3 DNA
.,TRBV16,16,TRBJ1-1,.,CASRRVGGHRNTEAFF,TGTGCCAGCAGGAGGGTGGGAGGGCACCGGAACACTGAAGCTTTCTTT
.,TRBV19,15,TRBJ2-2,.,CASSIGTTNTGELFF,TGTGCCAGTAGTATAGGGACAACGAACACCGGGGAGCTGTTTTTT
.,TRBV5-1,14,TRBJ1-2,.,CASSSGTFNYGYTF,TGCGCCAGCAGCTCCGGGACTTTTAACTATGGCTACACCTTC
few,TRBV4-3,16,TRBJ1-3,.,CASSLSPSIGGNTIYF,TGCGCCAGCAGCCTCTCTCCCAGTATAGGTGGAAACACCATATATTTT
.,TRBV13,13,TRBJ1-2,.,CASRKAGNYGYNF,TGTGCCAGCAGAAAGGCGGGGAACTATGGCTACAACTTC
.,TRBV9,14,TRBJ2-2,.,CASSVDGSTGELFF,TGTGCCAGCAGCGTAGATGGCTCTACAGGGGAGCTGTTTTTT
few,TRBV7-3,14,TRBJ2-2,.,CASRPQANTGELFF,TGTGCCAGCAGGCCCCAGGCGAACACCGGGGAGCTGTTTTTT
.,TRBV2,15,TRBJ1-6,.,CASSEVGINNSPLHF,TGTGCCAGCAGTGAAGTAGGGATTAATAATTCACCCCTCCACTTT
.,TRBV15,15,TRBJ2-2,TRBD1,CATSRHGQGAGELFF,TGTGCCACCAGCAGACATGGACAGGGTGCCGGGGAGCTGTTTTTT
.,TRBV3-1,15,TRBJ1-3,.,CASSLDRFSGNTIYF,TGTGCCAGCAGCTTGGACCGTTTCTCTGGAAACACCATATATTTT
.,TRBV5-1,16,TRBJ2-6,.,CASSANTGSGANVLTF,TGCGCCAGCAGCGCCAACACAGGGTCAGGGGCCAACGTCCTGACTTTC
.,TRBV7-3,15,TRBJ2-2,TRBD1,CASSARQGGTGELFF,TGTGCCAGCAGCGCAAGACAGGGTGGCACCGGGGAGCTGTTTTTT
.,TRBV6-2/TRBV6-3,13,TRBJ1-5,.,CASRWSSNQPQHF,TGTGCCAGCAGGTGGAGTAGCAATCAGCCCCAGCATTTT
.,TRBV12-3/TRBV12-4,12,TRBJ1-1,.,CASSFGQAEAFF,TGTGCCAGCAGTTTCGGGCAGGCTGAAGCTTTCTTT
few,TRBV7-2,12,TRBJ1-1,.,CASSIWNTEAFF,TGTGCCAGCAGCATCTGGAACACTGAAGCTTTCTTT
few,TRBV7-9,15,TRBJ2-1,TRBD2,CASSFVTSGTNEQFF,TGTGCCAGCAGCTTCGTTACTAGCGGGACAAATGAGCAGTTCTTC
.,TRBV12-3/TRBV12-4,15,TRBJ2-2,TRBD2,CASSLRLAGTGELFF,TGTGCCAGCAGCCTCCGACTAGCGGGAACCGGGGAGCTGTTTTTT
few,TRBV5-6,16,TRBJ2-1,.,CASSFPGRQANTEQFF,TGTGCCAGCAGCTTCCCGGGACGGCAGGCAAACACGGAGCAGTTCTTC
few,TRBV4-3,16,TRBJ1-2,.,CASSQPGAVGGYGYTF,TGCGCCAGCAGCCAACCTGGGGCCGTGGGCGGCTATGGCTACACCTTC
.,TRBV6-2/TRBV6-3,15,TRBJ2-2,TRBD1,CASREQGVGSGELFF,TGTGCCAGCAGGGAACAGGGGGTCGGTTCCGGGGAGCTGTTTTTT
few,TRBV3-1,16,TRBJ2-3,.,CASSHHRDRHGDTQYF,TGTGCCAGCAGCCATCACCGGGACCGCCACGGAGATACGCAGTATTTT
few,TRBV7-9,13,TRBJ2-7,.,CASSPMGPYEQYF,TGTGCCAGCAGCCCGATGGGTCCCTACGAGCAGTACTTC
.,TRBV4-2,14,TRBJ2-3,TRBD2,CASHLAGDTDTQYF,TGTGCCAGCCACCTAGCGGGGGACACAGATACGCAGTATTTT
.,TRBV6-2/TRBV6-3,18,TRBJ2-5,.,CASRPRESFAGLQETQYF,TGTGCCAGCCGTCCCAGGGAATCTTTCGCGGGGCTACAAGAGACCCAGTACTTC
.,TRBV27,13,TRBJ1-6,.,CASSSGLWSPLHF,TGTGCCAGCAGTTCCGGGCTTTGGTCACCCCTCCACTTT
few,TRBV6-2/TRBV6-3,12,TRBJ1-5,.,CASSYSNAPQHF,TGTGCCAGCAGTTACAGCAACGCGCCCCAGCATTTT
.,TRBV7-9,14,TRBJ1-2,TRBD1,CASSPPRGTDGYTF,TGTGCCAGCAGCCCCCCGAGGGGGACAGACGGCTACACCTTC
.,TRBV28,15,TRBJ1-3,.,CASSLGVSGGNTIYF,TGTGCCAGCAGTTTGGGGGTGTCGGGAGGAAACACCATATATTTT
.,TRBV7-8,15,TRBJ1-4,.,CASSYAPPKDEKLFF,TGTGCCAGCAGCTACGCCCCGCCGAAGGACGAAAAACTGTTTTTT
few,TRBV7-9,12,TRBJ2-2,TRBD2,CASTTPGGESFF,TGTGCCAGCACCACCCCGGGGGGGGAGTCGTTTTTT
few,TRBV10-3,14,TRBJ1-5,.,CAISGQYSNQPQHF,TGTGCCATCAGTGGACAGTATAGCAATCAGCCCCAGCATTTT
many,TRBV12-3/TRBV12-4,13,TRBJ1-1,.,CASSFGQNTEAFF,TGTGCCAGCAGTTTTGGACAAAACACTGAAGCTTTCTTT
.,TRBV5-1,16,TRBJ1-6,TRBD1,CASSPGQEVGNSPLHF,TGCGCCAGCAGCCCCGGACAGGAGGTAGGAAATTCACCCCTCCACTTT
many,TRBV4-2,11,TRBJ2-3,.,CASSHSDTQYF,TGTGCCAGCAGCCACTCAGATACGCAGTATTTT
few,TRBV29-1,13,TRBJ2-1,TRBD1,CSARQGAGAEQFF,TGCAGCGCCCGACAGGGGGCAGGCGCTGAGCAGTTCTTC
.,TRBV20-1,16,TRBJ2-3,TRBD2,CSAALSGGAGTDTQYF,TGCAGTGCCGCCCTCAGCGGGGGGGCCGGCACAGATACGCAGTATTTT
few,TRBV10-1,14,TRBJ2-5,.,CASSVLGTRGTQYF,TGCGCCAGCAGTGTCCTCGGGACAAGGGGGACCCAGTACTTC
.,TRBV7-2,15,TRBJ1-1,.,CASSQRGGRRAEAFF,TGTGCCAGCAGCCAAAGAGGGGGGCGAAGGGCTGAAGCTTTCTTT
few,TRBV5-1,15,TRBJ2-1,TRBD1,CASSLGQGPGDEQFF,TGCGCCAGCAGCTTGGGACAGGGGCCAGGGGATGAGCAGTTCTTC
few,TRBV29-1,13,TRBJ2-7,.,CSVEAGTNYEQYF,TGCAGCGTTGAAGCCGGGACAAACTACGAGCAGTACTTC
few,TRBV11-2,13,TRBJ2-2,.,CASRFTGNGELFF,TGTGCCAGCAGATTTACAGGGAACGGGGAGCTGTTTTTT
few,TRBV2,15,TRBJ2-3,.,CASSTETPLTDTQYF,TGTGCCAGCAGTACGGAAACTCCCCTCACAGATACGCAGTATTTT
.,TRBV6-5,13,TRBJ2-7,TRBD1,CASSYGTAREQYF,TGTGCCAGCAGTTATGGGACAGCACGCGAGCAGTACTTC
.,TRBV7-9,14,TRBJ1-4,TRBD1,CASSLGTGPEKLFF,TGTGCCAGCAGCTTGGGGACAGGACCTGAAAAACTGTTTTTT
.,TRBV5-1,14,TRBJ2-5,.,CASSLGRRKETQYF,TGCGCCAGCAGCTTGGGAAGGCGGAAAGAGACCCAGTACTTC
.,TRBV11-2,14,TRBJ2-1,TRBD1,CASSLHRGRLEQFF,TGTGCCAGCAGCTTACACAGGGGGCGCCTTGAGCAGTTCTTC
few,TRBV6-5,13,TRBJ2-4,TRBD2,CASSPGLANIQYF,TGTGCCAGCAGCCCGGGACTAGCAAACATTCAGTACTTC